The present T cell receptor beta chain was sequenced within a study of blood T cell repertoires in COVID-19 (dated by TCRdb to the early 2020s). Turning to the overall study: Collaborator samples came from the United States, Italy and Spain and covered acute and convalescent phases of COVID-19. The prospective study material was composed of cDNA or gDNA derived from T cells, B-cell-depleted T cells, or PBMCs. Deeply sampled blood TCRbeta repertoires from subjects exposed to, actively infected with, or recovered from COVID-19 were included in the dataset. A freely available public database, intended as a resource for researchers studying the immune response to SARS-CoV-2, is where the repertoires were released. Samples were obtained from the ongoing ImmuneRACE study (first 160 participants) and from approximately 1,200 subjects provided by 6 global collaborators. Nearly every sample came with metadata listing a de-identified subject ID, COVID-19 status, age in years and sex. HLA class I and class II types, where available, came from metadata supplied by the sample provider rather than from assay-based typing.

Results the study describes overall, beyond this receptor: How much clinical and demographic metadata was included differed by source and by participant, and the metadata was provided uncurated.

Inclusive of the bounding cysteine and phenylalanine, the CDR3 is 13 residues long. Kept here is only the CDR3 DNA, which spans 39 bases and is read in frame from base 1. In the germline V gene (reference sequence), CDR1 corresponds to LNHDA and CDR2 to SQIVND. Germline trimming amounts to 3 bases on V and 5 bases on J, with 2 as the count of junction bases outside the gene matches. TCRbeta CDR3 regions were amplified from genomic DNA by means of the immunoSEQ Assay, a bias-controlled multiplex PCR. As for the authors' bioinformatics: The number of nucleated cells in each sample was estimated by amplification of reference gene primers within the assay. To quantify the absolute abundance of each unique TCRbeta CDR3 rearrangement, sequence reads were collapsed and filtered. For each sample, productive Simpson clonality was calculated by taking the square root of Simpson's diversity index across productive rearrangements. TCRdb re-hosts the immuneACCESS table, in-frame sequences only. Its copies lack some clones; in the studies checked, an unresolved V gene accounts for under half of them, and the cause for the rest is not known. V and J calls plus clone size are reproduced from that table; the DNA served to infer D and trimming. Counted in this sample were 200,000 or so clones; around nine tenths of them appeared once. The ten largest clones represent under 2.5% of the sample.

Each collaborating institution followed its own protocols to collect whole blood in K2EDTA tubes. For TCRbeta analysis, collaborators shipped samples as frozen whole blood, isolated PBMCs, or DNA extracted from either of those sample types. Turning to this clone: No antigen is known for it. Per-base quality was not reported, and no clone a single base away is much larger than it.

The sequence joins TRBV19 to TRBJ1-1, with 8 bases matching TRBD1. Sequenced input: peripheral blood. The source of this sequence is a man aged 65-85 years with active or convalescent COVID-19. The DNA is as follows: TGTGCCAGTAGTATTCGGACAGGGACTGAAGCTTTCTTT. Translated, this gives CASSIRTGTEAFF.